This T cell receptor beta chain was profiled in a study of blood T cells in healthy people across ages. Regarding the study as a whole: A roughly linear fall in TCR beta diversity per million T cells was seen with increasing age. Considered underestimates were the diversity estimates obtained from one million T cells.

As to this clonotype: Its antigen is unidentified.

The CDR3 runs 15 residues. Per the germline V gene, CDR1 is SNHLY and CDR2 is FYNNEI. The V end lost 2 bases, the J end lost 0 bases, and 10 bases lay between the germline ends. A second roughly 7 to 11 cycle PCR used barcoded and J-beta primers. One entry per CDR3 protein results from TCRdb running MiXCR on the 5' RACE reads. The sample contains 1.5 million to 2 million distinct CDR3 sequences, approximately 32% of which appear only once. The chain links TRBV2 to TRBJ1-2; no clear D gene. The origin of this receptor is a woman aged 30 to 39 in good health. Sequenced material: blood. The CDR3 DNA reads TGTGCCAGCAGTGAAAAGTCAGACTCTAACTATGGCTACACCTTC. It translates to CASSEKSDSNYGYTF.